The 31 T cell receptor beta chains presented below share a single source sample, sequenced in a study of T cell repertoires in cytomegalovirus infection (dated by TCRdb to between 2017 and 2020). The sequencing machine was an Illumina HiSeq 1500. TCRdb reprocessed the public reads (quality trimming at Q25 with fastp, clone calling with MiXCR) and kept in-frame beta chains. CDR3 protein sequences are deduplicated, and each keeps its most common genes and DNA. The sample yields some 180,000 distinct CDR3 sequences; approximately 20% were counted once. The top ten constitute about 3% of the sample. Specimen: PBMCs. These receptors all come from a human donor in good health (CMV status not recorded). Some clones in this sample may be carry-over from other donors' samples.

This clonotype was seen at least ten times. The CDR3 protein is CASSLVGYQETQYF. CDR3 DNA sequence: TGTGCCAGCAGCTTAGTTGGGTACCAAGAGACCCAGTACTTC. The rearrangement links TRBV11-3 to TRBJ2-5, with unresolved D. Germline V gives CDR1 SGHNT, CDR2 YENEEA. Trimming took 1 base from V and 0 from J, leaving 6 bases between them. This CDR3 is built from 14 residues.

This clonotype was seen a few times. The chain joins TRBV2 to TRBJ2-3; D gene unclear. Trimming took 4 bases from V and 2 from J, leaving 7 bases between them. The CDR3 sequence is 13 residues long. The germline V gene encodes CDR1 SNHLY and CDR2 FYNNEI. The DNA for the CDR3 is TGTGCCAGCAGTGCCTTTGCCACAGATACGCAGTATTTT. Amino acids: CASSAFATDTQYF.

This clonotype was counted between two and nine times. The gene calls are TRBV27 and TRBJ2-5; 12 nucleotides align to TRBD2. This CDR3 spans 17 amino acids. The junction had 8 bases not matched to a gene; V was cut back by 5 bases and J by 1 base. Germline V gene sequence: CDR1 MNHEY, CDR2 SMNVEV (reference sequence). CDR3 DNA: TGTGCCAGCAGTCTCCGATCTAGCGGGAGGGCCCAAGAGACCCAGTACTTC. This gives the protein CASSLRSSGRAQETQYF.

This clonotype was detected ten times or more. The rearrangement links TRBV6-1 to TRBJ1-2; D unclear. The length of the CDR3 is 14 residues. Germline CDR1 MNHNS, CDR2 SASEGT. The ends were cut back, 0 bases at V and 2 bases at J, with 7 bases in the middle. The CDR3 DNA is TGTGCCAGCAGTGAAGCGGGCGGAAACTATGGCTACACCTTC. Translated, it gives CASSEAGGNYGYTF.

The chain has TRBV2 and TRBJ1-1; the match to TRBD1 covers 8 bases. With V trimmed by 6 bases and J by 0 bases, 15 bases remained unmatched. The CDR3 length is 18 residues. Germline lookup yields CDR1 SNHLY and CDR2 FYNNEI. The CDR3: CASRKTGASLLMNTEAFF. The CDR3 region has the DNA TGTGCCAGCAGGAAGACAGGGGCCTCTCTCCTCATGAACACTGAAGCTTTCTTT.

As to this clonotype: A read error may be the cause here, since a much bigger clone is one base away. This chain connects TRBV2 to TRBJ2-1, with D tentatively TRBD1 (5 bases). Germline lookup yields CDR1 SNHLY and CDR2 FYNNEI. There are 12 residues in the CDR3. CDR3 sequence: CACSGASHEQFF. Written as DNA, the CDR3 is TGTGCCTGCAGTGGGGCAAGCCATGAGCAGTTCTTC.

This clonotype was seen a single time. With a much larger clone just one base away, this may be a read error. The chain carries TRBV6-1 and TRBJ2-7, with D possibly matching TRBD1 (6 bases). The CDR3 totals 12 residues. V was trimmed by 6 bases and J by 4 bases, leaving 10 bases between them. Germline V gives CDR1 MNHNS, CDR2 SASEGT. CDR3 in DNA: TGTGCCAGCAGGGGGGCCTTTTACGAGCAGTACTTC. It encodes CASRGAFYEQYF.

This sequence joins TRBV2 and TRBJ2-1; 8 bases align to TRBD1. Germline CDR1 and CDR2: SNHLY and FYNNEI. The CDR3 spans 19 residues. J lost 7 bases, V lost 3 bases, and 20 bases had no gene match. For the CDR3, the DNA is TGTGCCAGCAGTGATGTCAGGGGGCGCGTGGCAGACGCGAAGAATGAGCAGTTCTTC. This translates into CASSDVRGRVADAKNEQFF.

The V and J genes are TRBV28 and TRBJ2-3; 12 positions match TRBD2. The trim removed 5 bases at V and 2 bases at J, leaving 5 bases unmatched. From germline, CDR1 is MDHEN and CDR2 SYDVKM. The CDR3 is 16 amino acids. The DNA of the CDR3 is TGTGCCAGCAGTCCTCGACTAGCGGGAGCCACAGATACGCAGTATTTT. Translating gives CASSPRLAGATDTQYF.

This clonotype was seen more than once but under ten times. The V gene is TRBV7-9, the J gene TRBJ2-7; D possibly corresponds to TRBD2 (5 bases). Trimming took off 5 bases at V and 6 bases at J, with 41 bases between the two ends. This CDR3 region has 22 residues. CDR1 is SEHNR, CDR2 FQNEAQ, per germline (reference sequence). The CDR3 is CASSPGFSPQLRAVPPVLEQYF. CDR3 DNA sequence: TGTGCCAGCAGCCCGGGGTTCTCCCCTCAACTACGAGCAGTACCGCCGGTGCTCGAGCAGTACTTC.

In regard to this clonotype: A much larger clone lies a single base off, so this may be a read error. This chain connects TRBV7-2 to TRBJ2-1; either TRBD1 or TRBD2 may supply D (5 bases each). Between the trimmed V and J ends, which lost 7 bases and 7 bases, there was a span of 23 bases. Germline-derived CDR1 and CDR2 are SGHTA and FQGNSA. The CDR3 runs 16 residues. In DNA form, the CDR3 reads TGTGCCAGCAACATATTAGGGGTGGGGGACCAGAATGAGCAGTTCTTC. This sequence encodes CASNILGVGDQNEQFF. The complete variable domain, with remaining parts taken from reference TRBV7-2 and TRBJ2-1, reads GAGVSQSPSNKVTEKGKDVELRCDPISGHTALYWYRQSLGQGLEFLIYFQGNSAPDKSGLPSDRFSAERTGGSVSTLTIQRTQQEDSAVYLCASNILGVGDQNEQFFGPGTRLTVL.

This clonotype was detected many times. The chain joins TRBV11-1 to TRBJ2-1, with 8 positions matching TRBD2. This CDR3 is 15 amino acids long. The germline CDR1 and CDR2 sequences are SGHAT and FQDESV (reference sequence). The V and J ends lost 1 base and 5 bases, in that order; junction bases with no gene match: 4. As DNA, the CDR3 is TGTGCCAGCAGCTTAGGTAATAGCGGGAACAATGAGCAGTTCTTC. This codes for CASSLGNSGNNEQFF.

This clonotype was seen more than once but under ten times. This CDR3 is CASSLSRTGLVYTF. Written as DNA, the CDR3 is TGTGCCAGCAGTTTATCTAGGACAGGCCTTGTCTACACCTTC. The V and J genes are TRBV27 and TRBJ1-2; 7 nucleotides line up with TRBD1. The CDR3 length is 14 residues. The J segment lost 10 bases and the V segment lost 0 bases, leaving 8 bases of the junction unmatched. CDR1 is MNHEY and CDR2 is SMNVEV in the germline V gene (reference sequence).

This clonotype was seen more than once but under ten times. The chain joins TRBV20-1 to TRBJ2-1; TRBD2 is a possible D gene (7 bases). V lost 1 base and J 9 bases, leaving 16 bases between the germline ends. Germline CDR1 and CDR2: DFQATT and SNEGSKA (reference sequence). The CDR3 consists of 14 residues. The CDR3, as DNA: TGCAGTGCTAGAGTGATAGGGGGGAGGGGTGAGCAGTTCTTC. This codes for CSARVIGGRGEQFF.

This clonotype was observed a handful of times. The V gene is TRBV30, the J gene TRBJ1-5; D uncertain. V was pared by 1 base and J by 0 bases, with 7 bases between. The CDR3 covers 14 residues. Germline V lookup: CDR1 GTSNPN, CDR2 SVGIG (reference sequence). The DNA of the CDR3 is TGTGCCTGGAGTGGAGGTTATAGCAATCAGCCCCAGCATTTT. As protein: CAWSGGYSNQPQHF.

In regard to this clonotype: This may come from a read error, since a much larger clone is one base off. The V and J genes are TRBV7-6 and TRBJ1-1; D may be TRBD1 (6 bases). Trimming left V 5 bases short and J 3 bases short, with 13 bases between. There are 14 residues in the CDR3. Germline V lookup: CDR1 SGHVS, CDR2 FNYEAQ. CDR3 sequence (DNA): TGTGCCAGCAGCCTACTGGGGGCGTACACTGAAGCTTTCTTT. It encodes CASSLLGAYTEAFF.

This chain connects TRBV18 to TRBJ2-3; D is undetermined. Germline V gives CDR1 KGHSH, CDR2 LQKENI. V shed 2 bases and J shed 4 bases, with 10 bases lying between them. The CDR3 extends over 14 amino acids. The CDR3 region is CASSPGVRADTQYF. The CDR3 DNA reads as TGTGCCAGCTCACCAGGGGTTCGGGCAGATACGCAGTATTTT.

This clonotype was found a few times. The CDR3 DNA sequence: TGCAGTGCTAGAGATGATAGCGGGGGGCCCGGGGATGAGCAGTTCTTC. It yields the protein CSARDDSGGPGDEQFF. This chain uses TRBV20-1 with TRBJ2-1, with 10 nucleotides matching TRBD2. Per germline, CDR1 DFQATT and CDR2 SNEGSKA (reference sequence). V shed 0 bases and J 8 bases; nucleotides not matched to a gene: 10. CDR3 length: 16 residues.

This clonotype came up many times. This rearrangement joins TRBV27 to TRBJ1-5; 7 bases are a match to TRBD1. Germline assignment: CDR1 MNHEY and CDR2 SMNVEV (reference sequence). V shed 5 bases and J 0 bases; nucleotides not matched to a gene: 10. This CDR3 is built from 17 residues. In nucleotides, the CDR3 is TGTGCCAGCAGTCCCTCCTTCGGGGACAGTAGCAATCAGCCCCAGCATTTT. Residues: CASSPSFGDSSNQPQHF.

In its sample, this clonotype was seen many times. This chain connects TRBV12-3 or TRBV12-4 to TRBJ2-7; D ambiguous. Trimming cost V 4 bases and J 2 bases, with 9 bases left between them. This CDR3 is built from 13 residues. For the CDR3, the DNA is TGTGCCAGCAGTTCCAATTTGGCCTACGAGCAGTACTTC. Protein: CASSSNLAYEQYF.

This clonotype was seen more than once but under ten times. The chain couples TRBV19 to TRBJ1-1; D may be TRBD1 (5 bases). The CDR3 extends over 15 amino acids. From germline, CDR1 is LNHDA and CDR2 SQIVND (reference sequence). V dropped 0 bases and J dropped 4 bases, with 12 bases sitting between them. The CDR3 region has the DNA TGTGCCAGTAGTATAGAAGGCAGCAGGGCCACTGAAGCTTTCTTT. Protein: CASSIEGSRATEAFF. The complete variable domain, with remaining parts taken from reference TRBV19 and TRBJ1-1, reads DGGITQSPKYLFRKEGQNVTLSCEQNLNHDAMYWYRQDPGQGLRLIYYSQIVNDFQKGDIAEGYSVSREKKESFPLTVTSAQKNPTAFYLCASSIEGSRATEAFFGQGTRLTVV.

CDR3 nucleotides: TGCAGTGCTAGAGATTGGAACGGGAAGGAGACCCAGTACTTC. As protein: CSARDWNGKETQYF. V and J are TRBV20-1 and TRBJ2-5; maybe TRBD2 (5 bases). The V gene lost 0 bases and the J gene lost 5 bases, with 13 bases spanning the gap. The germline V gene encodes CDR1 DFQATT and CDR2 SNEGSKA (reference sequence). The CDR3 has 14 amino acids.

This sequence joins TRBV5-1 and TRBJ2-7; D might be TRBD1 or TRBD2, each matching 7 bases. Per the germline V gene, CDR1 is SGHRS and CDR2 is YFSETQ. The CDR3 length is 14 residues. The ends were cut back, 0 bases at V and 4 bases at J, with 11 bases in the middle. CDR3 in DNA: TGCGCCAGCAGCTTGGACAGGGGAGGGTACGAGCAGTACTTC. Amino acids: CASSLDRGGYEQYF.

The chain carries TRBV29-1 and TRBJ1-5, with D perhaps TRBD1 (6 bases). The V gene's germline CDR1 is SQVTM and CDR2 ANQGSEA. V dropped 4 bases and J dropped 4 bases, with 8 bases sitting between them. The CDR3 consists of 12 residues. DNA of the CDR3: TGCAGCGTTGTACAGGGAAATCAGCCCCAGCATTTT. Its translation: CSVVQGNQPQHF.

This clonotype showed up just once. The chain is built from TRBV7-9 and TRBJ1-2; perhaps TRBD1 as D (5 bases). Trimming shortened V by 5 bases and J by 5 bases, and 9 bases separated the two germline ends. The CDR3 spans 12 residues. Germline CDR1 and CDR2: SEHNR and FQNEAQ (reference sequence). CDR3 amino acids: CASSDDSYGYTF. DNA for the CDR3: TGTGCCAGCAGCGACGACAGTTATGGCTACACCTTC.

The V gene is TRBV5-4, the J gene TRBJ1-2, with D hard to call. V was shortened by 0 bases and J by 7 bases, with 7 bases between the two germline ends. Germline CDR1 is SGHNT and CDR2 is YYREEE (reference sequence). This CDR3 spans 12 amino acids. CDR3 protein: CASSLEAAGYTF. The CDR3, as DNA: TGTGCCAGCAGCTTGGAAGCAGCTGGCTACACCTTC.

This rearrangement joins TRBV12-3 or TRBV12-4 to TRBJ1-6; D ambiguous. This CDR3 has 16 residues. Trimming cost V 5 bases and J 7 bases, with 18 bases left between them. Here the CDR3 reads CASSPWGGGVNSPLHF. As DNA, the CDR3 is TGTGCCAGCAGTCCCTGGGGAGGTGGGGTCAATTCACCCCTCCACTTT.

This clonotype was recorded at least ten times. This rearrangement joins TRBV7-2 to TRBJ1-4; D not resolved. Looked up from germline, CDR1 is SGHTA and CDR2 is FQGNSA. Between the trimmed V and J ends, which lost 5 bases and 5 bases, there was a span of 15 bases. CDR3 length: 15 amino acids. The CDR3 reads CASSLWRDTNEKLFF. The CDR3 DNA sequence: TGTGCCAGCAGCCTCTGGAGGGATACAAATGAAAAACTGTTTTTT.

This clonotype was picked up a small number of times. The J gene is TRBJ2-6, the V gene TRBV28; a possible D gene is TRBD2 (5 bases). Germline CDR1 reads MDHEN; CDR2 reads SYDVKM. The CDR3 contains 16 residues. Trimming pared 6 bases from V and 1 base from J, leaving 13 bases between. Written as DNA, the CDR3 is TGTGCCAGCAGCTTCCTTCGGGGATCTGGGGCCAACGTCCTGACTTTC. It yields the protein CASSFLRGSGANVLTF. The variable domain in full, completed from reference TRBV28 and TRBJ2-6, reads DVKVTQSSRYLVKRTGEKVFLECVQDMDHENMFWYRQDPGLGLRLIYFSYDVKMKEKGDIPEGYSVSREKKERFSLILESASTNQTSMYLCASSFLRGSGANVLTFGAGSRLTVL.

This chain's CDR3 is CASSLTRGSEQYF. As DNA, the CDR3 is TGTGCCAGCAGCTTGACGAGGGGCTCCGAGCAGTACTTC. The chain has TRBV11-2 and TRBJ2-7; D tentatively fits TRBD1 or TRBD2 (5 bases each). CDR3 length: 13 amino acids. With 3 bases removed from V and 6 bases from J, the gap between germline ends came to 12 bases. Germline V lookup: CDR1 SGHAT, CDR2 FQNNGV.

Notes on this clonotype: Because it lacks the conserved phenylalanine or tryptophan at the end, this CDR3 is likely a read error. This chain links TRBV5-6 with TRBJ1-5; D unresolved. The length of the CDR3 is 13 residues. The germline V and J ends were trimmed by 0 bases and 1 base, with 2 bases remaining between them. Germline CDR1 reads SGHDT; CDR2 reads YYEEEE. In DNA, the CDR3 is TGTGCCAGCAGCTTGGGCAGCAATCAGCCCCAGCATTTA. Amino acids: CASSLGSNQPQHL.